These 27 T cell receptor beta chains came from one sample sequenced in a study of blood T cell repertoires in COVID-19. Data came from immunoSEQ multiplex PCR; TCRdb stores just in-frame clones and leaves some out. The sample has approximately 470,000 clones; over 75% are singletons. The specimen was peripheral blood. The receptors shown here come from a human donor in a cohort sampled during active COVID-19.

CDR3: CASSLGLQPTSTDTQYF. CDR3 DNA: TGTGCCAGCAGCTTAGGGCTACAACCGACAAGCACAGATACGCAGTATTTT. This chain uses TRBV11-2 with TRBJ2-3, with no clear D. This CDR3 has 17 amino acids. V lost 1 base to trimming and J lost 0 bases, with 14 bases between them. CDR1 is SGHAT and CDR2 is FQNNGV in the germline V gene.

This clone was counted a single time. The CDR3 coding sequence is TGTGCCAGCAGCTTCCGACAGGGGCAAGAGACCCAGTACTTC. It yields the protein CASSFRQGQETQYF. The chain couples TRBV7-8 to TRBJ2-5, with 8 nucleotides matching TRBD1. CDR3 length: 14 residues. The V and J ends lost 3 bases and 2 bases, in that order; junction bases with no gene match: 2. CDR1 SGHVS and CDR2 FQNEAQ come from the germline V gene. Full variable domain (rest looked up from reference TRBV7-8 and TRBJ2-5): GAGVSQSPRYKVAKRGQDVALRCDPISGHVSLFWYQQALGQGPEFLTYFQNEAQLDKSGLPSDRFFAERPEGSVSTLKIQRTQQEDSAVYLCASSFRQGQETQYFGPGTRLLVL.

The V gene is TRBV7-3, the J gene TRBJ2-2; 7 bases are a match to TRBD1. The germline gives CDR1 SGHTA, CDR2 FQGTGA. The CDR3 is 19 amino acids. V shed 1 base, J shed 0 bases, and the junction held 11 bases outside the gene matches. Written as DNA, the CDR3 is TGTGCCAGCAGCTTAATCTCCCCACAGGGGCGATCGAACACCGGGGAGCTGTTTTTT. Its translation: CASSLISPQGRSNTGELFF.

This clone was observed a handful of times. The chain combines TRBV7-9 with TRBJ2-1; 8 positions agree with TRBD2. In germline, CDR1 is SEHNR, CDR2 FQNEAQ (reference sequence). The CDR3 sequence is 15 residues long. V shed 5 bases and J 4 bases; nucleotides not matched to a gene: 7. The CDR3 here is CASSLVAGYYNEQFF. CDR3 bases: TGTGCCAGCAGCCTGGTAGCGGGATATTACAATGAGCAGTTCTTC. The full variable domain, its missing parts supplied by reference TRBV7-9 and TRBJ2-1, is DTGVSQNPRHKITKRGQNVTFRCDPISEHNRLYWYRQTLGQGPEFLTYFQNEAQLEKSRLLSDRFSAERPKGSFSTLEIQRTEQGDSAMYLCASSLVAGYYNEQFFGPGTRLTVL.

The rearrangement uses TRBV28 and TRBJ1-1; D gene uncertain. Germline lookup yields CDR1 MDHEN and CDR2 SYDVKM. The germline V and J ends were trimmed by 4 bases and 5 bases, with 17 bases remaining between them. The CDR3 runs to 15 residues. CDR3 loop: CASSSKTPRGTEAFF. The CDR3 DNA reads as TGTGCCAGCAGTTCCAAGACTCCCCGGGGAACTGAAGCTTTCTTT.

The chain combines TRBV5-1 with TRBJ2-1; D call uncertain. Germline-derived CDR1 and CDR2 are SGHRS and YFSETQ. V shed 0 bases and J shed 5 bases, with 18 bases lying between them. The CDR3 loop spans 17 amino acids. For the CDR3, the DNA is TGCGCCAGCAGCTTGGTTGTCGCACACCCCCCCGACAATGAGCAGTTCTTC. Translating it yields CASSLVVAHPPDNEQFF.

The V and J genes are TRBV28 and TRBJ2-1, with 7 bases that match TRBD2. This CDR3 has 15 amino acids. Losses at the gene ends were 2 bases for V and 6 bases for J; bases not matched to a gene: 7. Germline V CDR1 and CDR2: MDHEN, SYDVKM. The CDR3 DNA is TGTGCCAGCAGTTTAGAACCCAGGGAGGGCAATGAGCAGTTCTTC. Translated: CASSLEPREGNEQFF.

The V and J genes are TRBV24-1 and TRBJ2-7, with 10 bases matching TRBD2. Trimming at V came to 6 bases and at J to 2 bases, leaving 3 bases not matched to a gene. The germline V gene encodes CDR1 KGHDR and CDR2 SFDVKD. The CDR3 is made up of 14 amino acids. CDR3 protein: CATSISGRPYEQYF. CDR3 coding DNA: TGTGCCACCAGTATTAGCGGGAGGCCCTACGAGCAGTACTTC.

Written as DNA, the CDR3 is TGTGCCAGCAGTGAAAGACAGGGGTATGGCTACACCTTC. This translates into CASSERQGYGYTF. The chain joins TRBV6-1 to TRBJ1-2, with TRBD1 matching 8 bases. The CDR3 length is 13 residues. CDR1 and CDR2 (germline): MNHNS, SASEGT. V lost 2 bases and J lost 5; bases outside the gene matches: 1.

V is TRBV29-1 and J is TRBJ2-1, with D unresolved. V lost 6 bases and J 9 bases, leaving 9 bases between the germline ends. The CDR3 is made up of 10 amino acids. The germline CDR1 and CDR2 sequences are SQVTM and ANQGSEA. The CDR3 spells CSVIDIEQFF. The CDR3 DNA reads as TGCAGCGTGATAGATATTGAGCAGTTCTTC.

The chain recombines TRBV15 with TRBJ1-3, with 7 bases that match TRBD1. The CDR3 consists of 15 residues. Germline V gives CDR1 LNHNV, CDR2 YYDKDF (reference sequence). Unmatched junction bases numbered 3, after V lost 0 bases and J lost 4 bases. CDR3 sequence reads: CATSRDRGLGNTIYF. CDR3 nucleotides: TGTGCCACCAGCAGAGATAGGGGGCTGGGAAACACCATATATTTT.

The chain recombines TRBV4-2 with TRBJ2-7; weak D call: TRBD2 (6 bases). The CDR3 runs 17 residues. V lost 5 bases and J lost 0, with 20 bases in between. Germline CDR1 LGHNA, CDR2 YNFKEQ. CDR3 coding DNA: TGTGCCAGCAGCTCCAAAACCGGGAGAAAAGCCTCCTACGAGCAGTACTTC. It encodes CASSSKTGRKASYEQYF.

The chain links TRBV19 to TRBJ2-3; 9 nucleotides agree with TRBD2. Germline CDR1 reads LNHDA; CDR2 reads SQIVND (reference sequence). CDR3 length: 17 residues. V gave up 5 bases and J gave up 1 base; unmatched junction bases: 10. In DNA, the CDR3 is TGTGCCAGTAGTTCACAGGGGACTAGCATCCGCACAGATACGCAGTATTTT. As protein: CASSSQGTSIRTDTQYF.

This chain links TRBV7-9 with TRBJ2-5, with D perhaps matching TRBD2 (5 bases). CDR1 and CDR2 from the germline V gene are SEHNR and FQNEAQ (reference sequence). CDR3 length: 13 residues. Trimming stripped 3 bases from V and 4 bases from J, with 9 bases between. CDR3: CASSFIAGETQYF. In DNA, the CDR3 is TGTGCCAGCAGCTTTATTGCGGGAGAGACCCAGTACTTC.

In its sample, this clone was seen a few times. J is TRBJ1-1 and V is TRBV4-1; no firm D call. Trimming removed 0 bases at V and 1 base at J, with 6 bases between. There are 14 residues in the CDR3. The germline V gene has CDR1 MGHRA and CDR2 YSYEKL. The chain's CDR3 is CASSQDHGNTEAFF. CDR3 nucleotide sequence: TGCGCCAGCAGCCAAGATCACGGGAACACTGAAGCTTTCTTT.

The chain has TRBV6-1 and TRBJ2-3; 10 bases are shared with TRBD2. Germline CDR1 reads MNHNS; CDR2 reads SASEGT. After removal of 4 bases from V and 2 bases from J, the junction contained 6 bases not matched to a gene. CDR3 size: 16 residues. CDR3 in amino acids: CASSGPLAGYTDTQYF. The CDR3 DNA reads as TGTGCCAGCAGTGGCCCACTAGCGGGGTACACAGATACGCAGTATTTT.

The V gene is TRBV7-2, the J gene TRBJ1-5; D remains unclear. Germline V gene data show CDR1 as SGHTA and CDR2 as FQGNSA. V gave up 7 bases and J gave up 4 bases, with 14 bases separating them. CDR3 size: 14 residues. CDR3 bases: TGTGCCAGCACTCCCGGTGAGCGTAATCAGCCCCAGCATTTT. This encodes CASTPGERNQPQHF.

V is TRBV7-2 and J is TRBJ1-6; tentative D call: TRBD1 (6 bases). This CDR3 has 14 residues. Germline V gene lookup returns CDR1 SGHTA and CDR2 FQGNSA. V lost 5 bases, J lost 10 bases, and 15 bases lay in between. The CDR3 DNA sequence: TGTGCCAGCAGCCTCGACAGGAATAGCTCACCCCTCCACTTT. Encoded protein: CASSLDRNSSPLHF.

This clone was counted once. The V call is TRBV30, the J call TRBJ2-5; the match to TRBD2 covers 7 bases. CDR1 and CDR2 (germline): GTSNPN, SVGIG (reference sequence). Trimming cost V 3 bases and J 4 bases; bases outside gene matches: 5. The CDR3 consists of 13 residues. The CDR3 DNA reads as TGTGCCTGGAGCTCGGGGGGAGGAGAGACCCAGTACTTC. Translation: CAWSSGGGETQYF. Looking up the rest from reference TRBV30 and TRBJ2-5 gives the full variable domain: SQTIHQWPATLVQPVGSPLSLECTVEGTSNPNLYWYRQAAGRGLQLLFYSVGIGQISSEVPQNLSASRPQDRQFILSSKKLLLSDSGFYLCAWSSGGGETQYFGPGTRLLVL.

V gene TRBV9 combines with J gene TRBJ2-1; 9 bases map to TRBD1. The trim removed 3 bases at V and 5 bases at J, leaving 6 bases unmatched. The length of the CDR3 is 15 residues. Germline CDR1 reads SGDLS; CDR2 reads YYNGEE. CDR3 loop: CASSAAGTGNNEQFF. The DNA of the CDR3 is TGTGCCAGCAGCGCCGCCGGGACAGGGAACAATGAGCAGTTCTTC.

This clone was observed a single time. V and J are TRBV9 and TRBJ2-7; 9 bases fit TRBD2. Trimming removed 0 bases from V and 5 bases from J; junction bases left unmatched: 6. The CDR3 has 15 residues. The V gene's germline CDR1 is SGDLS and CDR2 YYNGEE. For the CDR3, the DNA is TGTGCCAGCAGCGTAGTTGGACTAGCGAATGACGAGCAGTACTTC. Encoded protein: CASSVVGLANDEQYF.

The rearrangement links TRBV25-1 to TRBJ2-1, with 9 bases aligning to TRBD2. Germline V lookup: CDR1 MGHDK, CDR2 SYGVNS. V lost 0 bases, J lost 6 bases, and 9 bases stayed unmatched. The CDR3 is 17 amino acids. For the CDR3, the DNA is TGTGCCAGCAGTGAATATGTTAGCGGGAGCAGTAGCAATGAGCAGTTCTTC. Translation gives CASSEYVSGSSSNEQFF.

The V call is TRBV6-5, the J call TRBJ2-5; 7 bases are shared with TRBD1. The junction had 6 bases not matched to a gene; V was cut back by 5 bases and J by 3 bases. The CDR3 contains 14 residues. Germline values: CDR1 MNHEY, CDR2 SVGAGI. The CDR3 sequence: CASSPPGTEETQYF. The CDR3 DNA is TGTGCCAGCAGTCCACCGGGGACAGAAGAGACCCAGTACTTC.

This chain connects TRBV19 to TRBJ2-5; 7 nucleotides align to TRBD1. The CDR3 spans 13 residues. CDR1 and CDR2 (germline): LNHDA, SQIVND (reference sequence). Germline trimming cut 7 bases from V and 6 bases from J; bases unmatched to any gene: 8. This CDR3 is CASTNNRGQTQYF. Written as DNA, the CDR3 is TGTGCCAGTACCAATAACAGGGGACAGACCCAGTACTTC. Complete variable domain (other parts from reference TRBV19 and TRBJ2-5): DGGITQSPKYLFRKEGQNVTLSCEQNLNHDAMYWYRQDPGQGLRLIYYSQIVNDFQKGDIAEGYSVSREKKESFPLTVTSAQKNPTAFYLCASTNNRGQTQYFGPGTRLLVL.

Here the CDR3 reads CASSYVRLRDTEAFF. The CDR3 DNA reads TGTGCCAGCAGTTACGTTCGTCTGAGGGACACTGAAGCTTTCTTT. The chain joins TRBV6-5 to TRBJ1-1; D remains ambiguous. Germline V gene data show CDR1 as MNHEY and CDR2 as SVGAGI. The CDR3 totals 15 residues. The germline V and J ends were trimmed by 2 bases and 3 bases, with 13 bases remaining between them.

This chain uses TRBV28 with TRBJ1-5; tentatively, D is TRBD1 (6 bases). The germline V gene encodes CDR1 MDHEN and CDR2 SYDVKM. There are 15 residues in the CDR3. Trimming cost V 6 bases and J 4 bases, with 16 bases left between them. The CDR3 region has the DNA TGTGCCAGCAGCAATCTGTCAGGGGAAAATCAGCCCCAGCATTTT. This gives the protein CASSNLSGENQPQHF.

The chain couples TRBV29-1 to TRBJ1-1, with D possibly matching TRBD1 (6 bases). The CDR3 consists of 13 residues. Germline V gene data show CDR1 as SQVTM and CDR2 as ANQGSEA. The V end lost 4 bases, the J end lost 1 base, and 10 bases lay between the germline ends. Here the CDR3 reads CSVGDTRNTEAFF. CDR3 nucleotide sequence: TGCAGCGTTGGGGACACCAGGAACACTGAAGCTTTCTTT. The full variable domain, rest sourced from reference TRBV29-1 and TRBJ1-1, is SAVISQKPSRDICQRGTSLTIQCQVDSQVTMMFWYRQQPGQSLTLIATANQGSEATYESGFVIDKFPISRPNLTFSTLTVSNMSPEDSSIYLCSVGDTRNTEAFFGQGTRLTVV.